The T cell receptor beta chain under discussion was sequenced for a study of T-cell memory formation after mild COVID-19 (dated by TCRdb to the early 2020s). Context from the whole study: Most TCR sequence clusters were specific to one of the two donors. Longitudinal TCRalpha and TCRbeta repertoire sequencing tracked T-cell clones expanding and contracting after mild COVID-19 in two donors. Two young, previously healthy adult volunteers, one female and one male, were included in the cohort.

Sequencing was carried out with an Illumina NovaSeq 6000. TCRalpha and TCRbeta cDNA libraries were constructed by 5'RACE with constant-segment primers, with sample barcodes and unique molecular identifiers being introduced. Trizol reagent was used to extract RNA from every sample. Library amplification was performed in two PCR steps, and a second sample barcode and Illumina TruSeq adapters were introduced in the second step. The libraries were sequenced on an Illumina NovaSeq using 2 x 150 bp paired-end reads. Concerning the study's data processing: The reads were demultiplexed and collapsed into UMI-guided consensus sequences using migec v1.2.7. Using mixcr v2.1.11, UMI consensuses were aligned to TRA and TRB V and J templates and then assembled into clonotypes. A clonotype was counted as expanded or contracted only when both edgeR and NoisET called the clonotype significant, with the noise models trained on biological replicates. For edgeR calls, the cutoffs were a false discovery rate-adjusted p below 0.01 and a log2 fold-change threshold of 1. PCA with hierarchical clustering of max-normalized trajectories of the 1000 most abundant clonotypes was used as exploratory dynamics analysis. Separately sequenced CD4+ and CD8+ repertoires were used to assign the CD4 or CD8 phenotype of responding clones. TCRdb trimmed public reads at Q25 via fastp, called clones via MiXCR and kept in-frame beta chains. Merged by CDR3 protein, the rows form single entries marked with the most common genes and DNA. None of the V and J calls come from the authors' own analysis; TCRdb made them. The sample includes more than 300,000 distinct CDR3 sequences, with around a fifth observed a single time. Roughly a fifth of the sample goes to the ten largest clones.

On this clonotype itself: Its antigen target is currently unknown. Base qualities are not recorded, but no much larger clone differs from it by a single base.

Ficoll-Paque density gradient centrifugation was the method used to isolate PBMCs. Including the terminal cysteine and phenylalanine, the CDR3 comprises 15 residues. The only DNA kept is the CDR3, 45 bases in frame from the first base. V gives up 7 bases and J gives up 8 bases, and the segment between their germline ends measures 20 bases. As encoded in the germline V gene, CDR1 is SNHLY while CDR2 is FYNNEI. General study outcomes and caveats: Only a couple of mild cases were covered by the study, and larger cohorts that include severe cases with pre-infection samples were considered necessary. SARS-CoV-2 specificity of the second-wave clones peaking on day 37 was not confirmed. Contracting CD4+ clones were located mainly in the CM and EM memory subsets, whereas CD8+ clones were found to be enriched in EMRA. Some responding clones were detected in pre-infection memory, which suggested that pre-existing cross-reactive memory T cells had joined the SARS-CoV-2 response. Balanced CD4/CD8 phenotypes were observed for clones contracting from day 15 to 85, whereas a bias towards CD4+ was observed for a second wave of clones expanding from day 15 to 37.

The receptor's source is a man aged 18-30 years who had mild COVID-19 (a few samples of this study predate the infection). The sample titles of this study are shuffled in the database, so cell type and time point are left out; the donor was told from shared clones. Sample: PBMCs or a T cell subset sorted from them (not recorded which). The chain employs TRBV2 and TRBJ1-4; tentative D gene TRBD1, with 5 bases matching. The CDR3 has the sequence CASKGRETWDEKLFF. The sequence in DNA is TGTGCCAGCAAGGGCAGGGAAACATGGGACGAAAAACTGTTTTTT.